Listed here is a single T cell receptor beta chain. This sample is drawn from a study of prognosis after radiotherapy for stage I lung cancer. Germline values: CDR1 LNHNV, CDR2 YYDKDF (reference sequence). Trimming at V came to 1 base and at J to 1 base, leaving 1 base not matched to a gene. This CDR3 has 15 residues. The genomic DNA TCR beta CDR3 region underwent two rounds of multiplex PCR. Gene-specific primers for each TRBV and TRBJ gene drove first-round PCR. Universal primers drove the second round of PCR amplification. TCRdb reprocessed the multiplex PCR reads with MiXCR, giving one entry per CDR3 protein. The table has about 21,000 distinct CDR3 sequences, around 46% seen once.

The sequence was collected from a donor aged 50 or older with non-small cell lung cancer. The rearrangement joins TRBV15 to TRBJ2-7; 10 bases are shared with TRBD1. Sequences were derived from PBMCs, sampled before or after stereotactic body radiation therapy (not recorded which). CDR3 loop: CATSRADRGSYEQYF. Here the CDR3 DNA reads TGTGCCACCAGCAGAGCGGACAGGGGGTCCTACGAGCAGTACTTC. The full variable domain, its missing parts supplied by reference TRBV15 and TRBJ2-7, is DAMVIQNPRYQVTQFGKPVTLSCSQTLNHNVMYWYQQKSSQAPKLLFHYYDKDFNNEADTPDNFQSRRPNTSFCFLDIRSPGLGDTAMYLCATSRADRGSYEQYFGPGTRLTVT.